A single sample gave rise to the 19 T cell receptor beta chains below, sequenced in a study of CD8 T cells in ankylosing spondylitis. TCRdb re-called the 5' RACE reads through MiXCR, storing one row per CDR3 protein. The sample carries 200,000 to 250,000 distinct CDR3 sequences, around 8% recorded once. Sequencing used blood, either unsorted or a sorted T cell fraction (not recorded which). The receptors come from a female donor with ankylosing spondylitis or in good health (not recorded which).

The DNA for the CDR3 is TGTGCCAGCAGTTTATCTAGCGGTCCCTACGAGCAGTACTTC. Translating it yields CASSLSSGPYEQYF. The rearrangement links TRBV27 to TRBJ2-7; perhaps TRBD2 as D (6 bases). CDR1 is MNHEY, CDR2 SMNVEV, per germline (reference sequence). The germline V and J ends were trimmed by 0 bases and 2 bases, with 8 bases remaining between them. The CDR3 has 14 amino acids.

This clonotype was seen many times. The chain links TRBV6-2 or TRBV6-3 to TRBJ2-7; tentative D call: TRBD2 (6 bases). The ends were cut back, 4 bases at V and 1 base at J, with 23 bases in the middle. Germline CDR1 reads MNHEY; CDR2 reads SVGEGT. The length of the CDR3 is 18 residues. The DNA of the CDR3 is TGTGCCAGCAGTTTAAGTCCCTTTCGAGGGAGGCCTTCCTACGAGCAGTACTTC. This sequence encodes CASSLSPFRGRPSYEQYF.

This clonotype was seen many times. The chain has TRBV7-8 and TRBJ1-2; D is unresolved. This CDR3 contains 13 residues. With 1 base removed from V and 4 bases from J, the gap between germline ends came to 7 bases. Germline V gene sequence: CDR1 SGHVS, CDR2 FQNEAQ. In nucleotides, the CDR3 is TGTGCCAGCAGCTTAGGGTTCGGCTATGGCTACACCTTC. Its translation: CASSLGFGYGYTF.

Notes on this clonotype: The junction and the germline gene differ at one end; a read error may be behind it. The V and J genes are TRBV12-3 or TRBV12-4 and TRBJ2-4, with a possible D match to TRBD2 (6 bases). CDR3 size: 19 residues. Here the CDR3 reads CASCLGFGWEEYTKNIQYF. The CDR3, as DNA: TGTGCCAGCTGTTTAGGGTTCGGTTGGGAGGAATACACCAAAAACATTCAGTACTTC.

This clonotype was observed many times. The chain carries TRBV19 and TRBJ2-7; 11 nucleotides match TRBD1. CDR1 is LNHDA and CDR2 is SQIVND in the germline V gene (reference sequence). V was pared by 4 bases and J by 6 bases, with 2 bases of the junction left unmatched. CDR3 length: 13 amino acids. The CDR3 here is CASSTGTGGEQYF. The CDR3, as DNA: TGTGCCAGTAGTACCGGGACAGGGGGCGAGCAGTACTTC. Variable domain in full (rest from reference TRBV19 and TRBJ2-7): DGGITQSPKYLFRKEGQNVTLSCEQNLNHDAMYWYRQDPGQGLRLIYYSQIVNDFQKGDIAEGYSVSREKKESFPLTVTSAQKNPTAFYLCASSTGTGGEQYFGPGTRLTVT.

The chain employs TRBV11-2 and TRBJ1-5, with unresolved D. The CDR3 loop spans 14 amino acids. Germline V CDR1 and CDR2: SGHAT, FQNNGV. V lost 5 bases, J lost 11 bases, and 19 bases lay in between. CDR3 loop: CASSLFVTTQAQHF. The CDR3 bases are TGTGCCAGCAGCCTCTTCGTAACGACCCAGGCCCAGCATTTT. Looking up the rest from reference TRBV11-2 and TRBJ1-5 gives the full variable domain: EAGVAQSPRYKIIEKRQSVAFWCNPISGHATLYWYQQILGQGPKLLIQFQNNGVVDDSQLPKDRFSAERLKGVDSTLKIQPAKLEDSAVYLCASSLFVTTQAQHFGDGTRLSIL.

This clonotype was counted ten times or more. The rearrangement links TRBV4-3 to TRBJ2-3, with a possible D match to TRBD2 (5 bases). Germline CDR1 is LGHNA and CDR2 is YSLEER. This CDR3 spans 16 amino acids. With 4 bases removed from V and 3 bases from J, the gap between germline ends came to 17 bases. CDR3 amino acids: CASSPTPGKRTDTQYF. For the CDR3, the DNA is TGCGCCAGCAGCCCCACCCCCGGGAAGCGGACAGATACGCAGTATTTT.

About this clonotype: Since a much larger clone is just one base distant, this may be a read error. The chain employs TRBV10-3 and TRBJ1-2; D gene uncertain. Germline CDR1 and CDR2: ENHRY and SYGVKD. The CDR3 spans 12 residues. V lost 3 bases to trimming and J lost 7 bases, with 9 bases between them. CDR3: CAISDSQPGYTF. CDR3 nucleotide sequence: TGTGCCATCAGTGACTCTCAACCTGGCTACACCTTC.

This clonotype has a count of ten or more. The V call is TRBV20-1, the J call TRBJ1-2, with D possibly being TRBD1 (6 bases). CDR3 length: 11 residues. Germline V gene sequence: CDR1 DFQATT, CDR2 SNEGSKA (reference sequence). V was trimmed by 5 bases and J by 7 bases, leaving 11 bases between them. The CDR3 spells CSAPGAGGYTF. CDR3 coding DNA: TGCAGTGCTCCGGGGGCCGGTGGCTACACCTTC.

This clonotype occurred many times. The chain employs TRBV18 and TRBJ2-3, with 10 nucleotides matching TRBD1. This CDR3 has 15 amino acids. V was pared by 2 bases and J by 2 bases, with 1 base of the junction left unmatched. Germline V gene sequence: CDR1 KGHSH, CDR2 LQKENI. CDR3 loop: CASSPGTGATDTQYF. CDR3 sequence (DNA): TGTGCCAGCTCACCAGGGACAGGGGCCACAGATACGCAGTATTTT.

This clonotype was seen a handful of times. The rearrangement uses TRBV27 and TRBJ1-1, with D tentatively TRBD1 (5 bases). The CDR3 is made up of 16 amino acids. Germline loops: CDR1 MNHEY, CDR2 SMNVEV (reference sequence). With 3 bases removed from V and 0 bases from J, the gap between germline ends came to 14 bases. CDR3 DNA sequence: TGTGCCAGCAGTTTTCTGCAGACAGCCATGAACACTGAAGCTTTCTTT. Translation: CASSFLQTAMNTEAFF.

The sample holds many counts of this clonotype. The V gene is TRBV20-1, the J gene TRBJ2-5; the D gene is possibly TRBD2 (6 bases). The CDR3 loop spans 14 amino acids. Trimming left V 6 bases short and J 7 bases short, with 21 bases between. Germline lookup yields CDR1 DFQATT and CDR2 SNEGSKA (reference sequence). In DNA form, the CDR3 reads TGCAGTGCAATAGATTCTGACCACGGGGGGACCCAGTACTTC. It yields the protein CSAIDSDHGGTQYF.

In its sample, this clonotype was seen many times. The rearrangement joins TRBV5-1 to TRBJ1-1; D uncertain. Trimming shortened V by 3 bases and J by 2 bases, and 8 bases separated the two germline ends. The CDR3 has 13 residues. Germline V lookup: CDR1 SGHRS, CDR2 YFSETQ. The CDR3 spells CASSSKSNTEAFF. The CDR3 coding sequence is TGCGCCAGCAGCTCCAAATCTAACACTGAAGCTTTCTTT.

This clonotype was recorded many times. The genes are TRBV4-1 and TRBJ2-7; 10 positions match TRBD1. V trimming: 1 base; J trimming: 4 bases; junction bases outside the gene matches: 1. Germline lookup yields CDR1 MGHRA and CDR2 YSYEKL. This CDR3 has 14 residues. In DNA, the CDR3 is TGCGCCAGCAGCCAAGGACAGGGGGCTTACGAGCAGTACTTC. This codes for CASSQGQGAYEQYF.

With respect to this clonotype: With a much larger clone just one base away, this may be a read error. The chain is built from TRBV7-9 and TRBJ2-7; 13 bases agree with TRBD2. The CDR3 has 19 amino acids. Losses at the gene ends were 5 bases for V and 5 bases for J; bases not matched to a gene: 18. CDR1 SEHNR and CDR2 FQNEAQ come from the germline V gene (reference sequence). Written as DNA, the CDR3 is TGTGCCAGCAGCCCCGCCCCATTAGTGGGACTAGCGGGAATAAACGAGCAGTACTTC. This sequence encodes CASSPAPLVGLAGINEQYF.

This clonotype has just a few counts. The junction does not match germline at one end; this may be a read error. The V call is TRBV3-1, the J call TRBJ2-3; D may match TRBD1 or TRBD2 (6 bases each). Germline lookup yields CDR1 LGHDT and CDR2 YNNKEL (reference sequence). CDR3 length equals 15 residues. The CDR3 region has the DNA TGTGCCTGCAGCCAAGGAGGGGGGAGAGCAGATACGCAGTATTTT. This codes for CACSQGGGRADTQYF.

This clonotype was found a few times. The chain combines TRBV3-1 with TRBJ2-1; 13 bases are shared with TRBD2. The germline V gene encodes CDR1 LGHDT and CDR2 YNNKEL (reference sequence). J lost 5 bases, V lost 4 bases, and 11 bases had no gene match. The CDR3 covers 18 residues. DNA of the CDR3: TGTGCCAGCAGCCTTGCCGAACCGGGACTAGCGGGACACAATGAGCAGTTCTTC. Its translation is CASSLAEPGLAGHNEQFF.

This clonotype was found many times. This sequence joins TRBV12-3 or TRBV12-4 and TRBJ1-6; 10 bases align to TRBD1. J was trimmed by 10 bases and V by 5 bases; bases with no gene match: 11. This CDR3 comprises 16 residues. The CDR3 region has the DNA TGTGCCAGCAGTCGACAGGGGGCTACCTGGGGGTCACCCCTCCACTTT. Its translation is CASSRQGATWGSPLHF.

At least ten counts were recorded for this clonotype. The chain joins TRBV12-3 or TRBV12-4 to TRBJ2-3, with D unresolved. CDR3 size: 12 residues. V lost 3 bases, J lost 5 bases, and 6 bases lay in between. Written as DNA, the CDR3 is TGTGCCAGCAGTTTTTTCGGAGATACGCAGTATTTT. Amino acids: CASSFFGDTQYF.